These 25 T cell receptor beta chains originate from one sample sequenced in a study of identical twins. TCRdb independently ran MiXCR on the 5' RACE reads; one entry per CDR3 protein. The table lists approximately 220,000 distinct CDR3 sequences, less than 9.5% of them singletons. Material: memory (CD45RO+) T cells sorted from blood. The receptors originated from a woman aged 18 to 35 in good health.

The rearrangement uses TRBV5-1 and TRBJ1-1, with TRBD1 identical over 7 bases. The germline V gene has CDR1 SGHRS and CDR2 YFSETQ. With V trimmed by 4 bases and J by 4 bases, 7 bases remained unmatched. The CDR3 has 14 amino acids. CDR3 DNA: TGCGCCAGCAGCCAAGACAGGGCGGGCACTGAAGCTTTCTTT. Translating it yields CASSQDRAGTEAFF.

This clonotype has more than one count but fewer than ten. This sequence joins TRBV20-1 and TRBJ2-1; 8 bases line up with TRBD2. The CDR3 is made up of 13 amino acids. Germline assignment: CDR1 DFQATT and CDR2 SNEGSKA (reference sequence). The CDR3 loop is CGLIAGTYNEQFF. The CDR3 region has the DNA TGCGGATTAATAGCGGGAACTTACAATGAGCAGTTCTTC.

In this sample, this clonotype turned up a few times. The rearrangement joins TRBV4-3 to TRBJ2-7; TRBD2 agrees at 15 bases. Trimming removed 1 base from V and 3 bases from J; junction bases left unmatched: 4. The germline V gene has CDR1 LGHNA and CDR2 YSLEER. This CDR3 is built from 17 residues. The CDR3 DNA is TGCGCCAGCAGCCAAGGGTCGGGACTAGCGGGGGGCTACGAGCAGTACTTC. Translated: CASSQGSGLAGGYEQYF.

The chain employs TRBV11-2 and TRBJ2-1, with TRBD2 as a possible D gene (5 bases). CDR1 SGHAT and CDR2 FQNNGV come from the germline V gene. V lost 2 bases, J lost 0 bases, and 17 bases lay in between. This CDR3 is 18 amino acids long. CDR3 DNA: TGTGCCAGCAGCTTAAGATGGTCGGGGATCTACTCCTACAATGAGCAGTTCTTC. Translation: CASSLRWSGIYSYNEQFF.

This clonotype has more than one count but fewer than ten. J is TRBJ2-1 and V is TRBV20-1; D not resolved. The CDR3 sequence is 15 residues long. Germline CDR1 reads DFQATT; CDR2 reads SNEGSKA (reference sequence). Trimming cost V 0 bases and J 4 bases, with 13 bases left between them. As DNA, the CDR3 is TGCAGTGCTAGAGACCGAGACCGTTATTACAATGAGCAGTTCTTC. The encoded protein is CSARDRDRYYNEQFF.

This clonotype was recorded many times. The chain combines TRBV2 with TRBJ1-4, with TRBD1 as a possible D gene (5 bases). This CDR3 region has 14 residues. Trimming removed 4 bases from V and 5 bases from J, with 11 bases in between. The germline V gene encodes CDR1 SNHLY and CDR2 FYNNEI. Written as DNA, the CDR3 is TGTGCCAGCAGTGGTCCGGCAGGGAATGAAAAACTGTTTTTT. Amino acids: CASSGPAGNEKLFF.

This clonotype was counted ten times or more. The chain carries TRBV6-1 and TRBJ1-3; D is uncertain. V lost 6 bases and J 2 bases, leaving 11 bases between the germline ends. The CDR3 sequence is 14 residues long. The germline CDR1 and CDR2 sequences are MNHNS and SASEGT. The CDR3 nucleotides are TGTGCCAGCAGAGCGACACTTACTGGAAACACCATATATTTT. This gives the protein CASRATLTGNTIYF.

This clonotype was detected a few times. The chain recombines TRBV2 with TRBJ1-1; no clear D. The CDR3 has 13 residues. Germline CDR1 reads SNHLY; CDR2 reads FYNNEI. V was trimmed by 3 bases and J by 5 bases, leaving 10 bases between them. CDR3 sequence reads: CASSEKEGTEAFF. In DNA form, the CDR3 reads TGTGCCAGCAGTGAGAAGGAGGGAACTGAAGCTTTCTTT.

The genes are TRBV7-2 and TRBJ2-1; TRBD2 agrees at 10 bases. Germline V gene lookup returns CDR1 SGHTA and CDR2 FQGNSA. V gave up 3 bases and J gave up 9 bases; unmatched junction bases: 5. The CDR3 extends over 14 amino acids. The CDR3 DNA reads TGTGCCAGCAGCTTGGGCCTAGCGGGAGCTGAGCAGTTCTTC. Its protein is CASSLGLAGAEQFF.

This clonotype was observed a few times. The CDR3 here is CASSQVRGGELFF. CDR3 coding DNA: TGTGCCAGCAGCCAAGTAAGGGGCGGGGAGCTGTTTTTT. The V call is TRBV3-1, the J call TRBJ2-2; the D gene is possibly TRBD1 (5 bases). Germline values: CDR1 LGHDT, CDR2 YNNKEL (reference sequence). V dropped 1 base and J dropped 7 bases, with 7 bases sitting between them. This CDR3 is 13 amino acids long.

This clonotype was counted only a few times. The rearrangement uses TRBV7-2 and TRBJ2-3, with D perhaps matching TRBD1 or TRBD2 (5 bases each). The CDR3 totals 13 residues. Germline assignment: CDR1 SGHTA and CDR2 FQGNSA. Trimming left V 5 bases short and J 4 bases short, with 10 bases between. CDR3 region: CASSRGPADTQYF. The DNA of the CDR3 is TGTGCCAGCAGCAGGGGACCAGCAGATACGCAGTATTTT.

The V call is TRBV12-3 or TRBV12-4, the J call TRBJ1-1; D remains ambiguous. The V end was cut by 5 bases, the J end by 8 bases, with 12 bases between. CDR3 length: 12 amino acids. The CDR3 sequence: CASSPRTEEAFF. CDR3 sequence (DNA): TGTGCCAGCAGTCCCCGGACGGAAGAAGCTTTCTTT.

This clonotype was counted ten times or more. V and J are TRBV20-1 and TRBJ2-5; D may be TRBD1 or TRBD2 (6 bases each). V was trimmed by 4 bases and J by 1 base, leaving 13 bases between them. This CDR3 is 14 amino acids long. Germline CDR1 and CDR2: DFQATT and SNEGSKA (reference sequence). CDR3 coding DNA: TGCAGTGCTACTAGGAGGGGGACCCAAGAGACCCAGTACTTC. It yields the protein CSATRRGTQETQYF.

The V call is TRBV20-1, the J call TRBJ2-4; 8 bases are shared with TRBD2. This CDR3 has 16 residues. CDR1 is DFQATT and CDR2 is SNEGSKA in the germline V gene (reference sequence). V was clipped by 6 bases and J by 0 bases; unmatched bases: 10. The CDR3 DNA follows: TGCAGTGCCAGATCCCCGGGGGGGCTAGCCAAAAACATTCAGTACTTC. This sequence encodes CSARSPGGLAKNIQYF.

The chain has TRBV15 and TRBJ2-3; D gene ambiguous. Trimming shortened V by 0 bases and J by 9 bases, and 16 bases separated the two germline ends. This CDR3 contains 15 residues. The germline V gene has CDR1 LNHNV and CDR2 YYDKDF (reference sequence). This CDR3 reads CATSRDRLADLTQYF. CDR3 DNA sequence: TGTGCCACCAGCAGAGATCGACTCGCTGATTTGACGCAGTATTTT.

This clonotype was counted only a few times. The chain carries TRBV5-1 and TRBJ1-1, with unresolved D. V gave up 1 base and J gave up 2 bases, with 12 bases separating them. The CDR3 loop spans 15 amino acids. Germline CDR1 reads SGHRS; CDR2 reads YFSETQ. The CDR3: CASSLSPSRNTEAFF. DNA for the CDR3: TGCGCCAGCAGCTTGAGCCCAAGCAGAAACACTGAAGCTTTCTTT.

This clonotype showed up just once. The CDR3 spells CASSRDQENYEQYF. CDR3 bases: TGTGCCAGCTCCCGAGACCAGGAGAACTACGAGCAGTACTTC. The J gene is TRBJ2-7, the V gene TRBV18; D not certain. CDR1 KGHSH and CDR2 LQKENI come from the germline V gene. The CDR3 covers 14 residues. V dropped 6 bases and J dropped 3 bases, with 15 bases sitting between them.

This CDR3 is CASSGQGVWDTQYF. CDR3 coding DNA: TGTGCCAGCAGCGGACAGGGAGTGTGGGATACGCAGTATTTT. The J gene is TRBJ2-3, the V gene TRBV7-9, with TRBD1 matching 8 bases. CDR1 is SEHNR and CDR2 is FQNEAQ in the germline V gene (reference sequence). CDR3 length equals 14 residues. The J segment lost 6 bases and the V segment lost 5 bases, leaving 7 bases of the junction unmatched.

This clonotype appeared many times. The chain links TRBV4-3 to TRBJ1-6; D gene unclear. There are 13 residues in the CDR3. V dropped 2 bases and J dropped 7 bases, with 6 bases sitting between them. Germline V gene lookup returns CDR1 LGHNA and CDR2 YSLEER. The CDR3 protein is CASSQTANSPLHF. In DNA, the CDR3 is TGCGCCAGCAGCCAAACAGCGAATTCACCCCTCCACTTT.

V is TRBV20-1 and J is TRBJ2-1; TRBD2 matches at 8 bases. V lost 1 base, J lost 0 bases, and 14 bases stayed unmatched. CDR3 length: 19 amino acids. CDR1 is DFQATT and CDR2 is SNEGSKA in the germline V gene (reference sequence). CDR3 residues: CSARGGGLGGYRSYNEQFF. Here the CDR3 DNA reads TGCAGTGCTAGAGGGGGGGGACTAGGAGGGTACCGCTCCTACAATGAGCAGTTCTTC.

This chain links TRBV6-1 with TRBJ2-1; 9 bases map to TRBD1. The germline V gene encodes CDR1 MNHNS and CDR2 SASEGT. The CDR3 is 15 residues long. V dropped 6 bases and J dropped 2; count of bases not matched to a gene: 5. CDR3 in DNA: TGTGCCAGCAGCACAGGGGGCGAGCCCTACAATGAGCAGTTCTTC. It specifies CASSTGGEPYNEQFF.

The V and J genes are TRBV29-1 and TRBJ2-1, with TRBD1 matching over 11 bases. This CDR3 spans 14 amino acids. CDR1 and CDR2 from the germline V gene are SQVTM and ANQGSEA. With 6 bases clipped from V and 8 bases from J, the junction kept 9 bases outside the gene matches. As DNA, the CDR3 is TGCAGCGTCGGGACAGGGGGTATCATGGATGAGCAGTTCTTC. It specifies CSVGTGGIMDEQFF.

This clonotype was seen more than once but under ten times. The chain is built from TRBV10-2 and TRBJ2-1, with TRBD2 matching 12 bases. Germline CDR1 and CDR2: WSHSY and SAAADI. The CDR3 consists of 16 residues. Trimming cost V 3 bases and J 5 bases; bases outside gene matches: 5. CDR3 nucleotides: TGCGCCAGCAGTGAAGTCCGACTAGCGGGGGACAATGAGCAGTTCTTC. Encoded protein: CASSEVRLAGDNEQFF.

At least ten counts were recorded for this clonotype. This chain connects TRBV5-1 to TRBJ2-3, with D tentatively TRBD1 or TRBD2 (5 bases each). Germline V CDR1 and CDR2: SGHRS, YFSETQ. The V and J ends lost 1 base and 6 bases respectively, with 12 bases between them. This CDR3 contains 14 residues. CDR3 in DNA: TGCGCCAGCAGCTTGTGGGGGACGGGCGATACGCAGTATTTT. Its translation: CASSLWGTGDTQYF.

The chain carries TRBV2 and TRBJ1-6; 10 bases are shared with TRBD1. The germline V gene encodes CDR1 SNHLY and CDR2 FYNNEI. Trimming removed 6 bases from V and 10 bases from J; junction bases left unmatched: 9. CDR3 length: 15 amino acids. This CDR3 reads CASRVTGTGDSPLHF. The CDR3 nucleotides are TGTGCCAGCAGGGTAACCGGGACAGGGGACTCACCCCTCCACTTT. Looking up the rest from reference TRBV2 and TRBJ1-6 gives the full variable domain: EPEVTQTPSHQVTQMGQEVILRCVPISNHLYFYWYRQILGQKVEFLVSFYNNEISEKSEIFDDQFSVERPDGSNFTLKIRSTKLEDSAMYFCASRVTGTGDSPLHFGNGTRLTVT.